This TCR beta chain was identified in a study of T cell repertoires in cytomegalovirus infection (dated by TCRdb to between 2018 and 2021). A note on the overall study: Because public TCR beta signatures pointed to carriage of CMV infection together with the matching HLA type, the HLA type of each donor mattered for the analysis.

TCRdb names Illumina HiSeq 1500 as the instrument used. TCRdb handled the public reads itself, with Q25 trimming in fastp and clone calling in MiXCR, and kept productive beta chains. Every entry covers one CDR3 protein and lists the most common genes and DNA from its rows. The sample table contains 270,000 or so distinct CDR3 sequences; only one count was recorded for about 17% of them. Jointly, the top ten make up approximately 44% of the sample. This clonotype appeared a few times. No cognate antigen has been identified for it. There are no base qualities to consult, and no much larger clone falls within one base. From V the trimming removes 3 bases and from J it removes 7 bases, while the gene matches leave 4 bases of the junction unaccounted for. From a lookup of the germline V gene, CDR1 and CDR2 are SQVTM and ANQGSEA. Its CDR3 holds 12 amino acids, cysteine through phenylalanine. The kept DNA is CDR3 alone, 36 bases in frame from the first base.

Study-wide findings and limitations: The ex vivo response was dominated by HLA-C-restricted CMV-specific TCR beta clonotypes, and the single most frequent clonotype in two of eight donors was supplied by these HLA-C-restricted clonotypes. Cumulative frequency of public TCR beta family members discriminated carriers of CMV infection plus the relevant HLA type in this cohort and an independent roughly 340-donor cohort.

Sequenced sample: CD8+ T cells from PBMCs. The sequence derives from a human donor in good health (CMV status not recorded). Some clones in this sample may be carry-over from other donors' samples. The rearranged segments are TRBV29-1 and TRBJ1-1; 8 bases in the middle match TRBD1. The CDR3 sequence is CSVDRGQGEAFF. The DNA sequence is TGCAGCGTTGACAGGGGGCAAGGTGAAGCTTTCTTT.